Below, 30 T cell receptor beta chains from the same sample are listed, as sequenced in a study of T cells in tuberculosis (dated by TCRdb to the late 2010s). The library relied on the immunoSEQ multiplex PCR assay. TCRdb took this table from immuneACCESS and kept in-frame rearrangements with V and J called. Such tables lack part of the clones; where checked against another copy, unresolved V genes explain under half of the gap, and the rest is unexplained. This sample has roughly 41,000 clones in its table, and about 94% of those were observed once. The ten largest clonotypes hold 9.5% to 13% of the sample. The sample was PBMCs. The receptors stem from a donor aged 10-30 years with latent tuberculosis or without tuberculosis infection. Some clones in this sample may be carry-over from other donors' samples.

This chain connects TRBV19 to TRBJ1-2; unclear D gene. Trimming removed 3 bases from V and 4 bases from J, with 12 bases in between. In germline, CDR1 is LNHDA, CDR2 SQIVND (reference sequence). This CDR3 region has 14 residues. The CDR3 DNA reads TGTGCCAGTAGTATCTCGGGAGGCGGCTATGGCTACACCTTC. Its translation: CASSISGGGYGYTF.

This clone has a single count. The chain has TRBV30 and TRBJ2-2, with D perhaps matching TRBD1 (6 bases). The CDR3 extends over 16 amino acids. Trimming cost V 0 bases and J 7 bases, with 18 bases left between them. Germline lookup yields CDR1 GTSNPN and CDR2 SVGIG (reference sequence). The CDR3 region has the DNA TGTGCCTGGAGTGTACGGGGCAGGGGAACTTACGGGGAGCTGTTTTTT. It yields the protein CAWSVRGRGTYGELFF.

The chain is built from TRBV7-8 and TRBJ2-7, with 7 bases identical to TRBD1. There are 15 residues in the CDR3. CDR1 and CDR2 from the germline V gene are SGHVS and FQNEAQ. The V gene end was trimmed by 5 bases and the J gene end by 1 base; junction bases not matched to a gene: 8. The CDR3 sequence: CASSKLGQRSYEQYF. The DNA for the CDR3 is TGTGCCAGCAGCAAACTGGGACAGCGATCCTACGAGCAGTACTTC.

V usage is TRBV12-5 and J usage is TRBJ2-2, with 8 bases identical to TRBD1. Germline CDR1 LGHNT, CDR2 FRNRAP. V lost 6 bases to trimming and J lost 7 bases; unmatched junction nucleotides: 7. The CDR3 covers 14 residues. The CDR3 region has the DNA TGTGCTAGTGGGACAGGGGCGCGGGGCGGGGAGCTGTTTTTT. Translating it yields CASGTGARGGELFF.

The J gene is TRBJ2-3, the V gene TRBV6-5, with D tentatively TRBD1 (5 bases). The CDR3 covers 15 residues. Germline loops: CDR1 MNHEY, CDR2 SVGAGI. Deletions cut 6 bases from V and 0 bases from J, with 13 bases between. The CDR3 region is CASSPWGSSTDTQYF. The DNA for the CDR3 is TGTGCCAGCAGCCCCTGGGGCTCTAGCACAGATACGCAGTATTTT.

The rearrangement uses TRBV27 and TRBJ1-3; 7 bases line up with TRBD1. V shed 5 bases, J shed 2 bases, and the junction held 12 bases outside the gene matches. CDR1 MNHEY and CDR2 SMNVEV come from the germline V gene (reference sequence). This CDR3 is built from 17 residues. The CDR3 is CASSPRPYTGAGNTIYF. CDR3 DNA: TGTGCCAGCAGTCCACGCCCTTATACAGGGGCTGGAAACACCATATATTTT.

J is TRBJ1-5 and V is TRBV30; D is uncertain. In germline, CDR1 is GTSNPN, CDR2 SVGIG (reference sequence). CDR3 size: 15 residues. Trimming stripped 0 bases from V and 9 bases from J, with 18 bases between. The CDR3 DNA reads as TGTGCCTGGAGTGTACGGGCAGCCGGGGTTCGGCCCCAGCATTTT. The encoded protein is CAWSVRAAGVRPQHF.

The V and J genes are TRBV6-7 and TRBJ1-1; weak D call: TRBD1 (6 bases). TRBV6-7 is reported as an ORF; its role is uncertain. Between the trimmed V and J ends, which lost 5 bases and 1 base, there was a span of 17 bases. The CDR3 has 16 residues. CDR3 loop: CASSVTGMCKNTEAFF. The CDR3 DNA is TGTGCCAGCAGTGTTACAGGGATGTGTAAGAACACTGAAGCTTTCTTT.

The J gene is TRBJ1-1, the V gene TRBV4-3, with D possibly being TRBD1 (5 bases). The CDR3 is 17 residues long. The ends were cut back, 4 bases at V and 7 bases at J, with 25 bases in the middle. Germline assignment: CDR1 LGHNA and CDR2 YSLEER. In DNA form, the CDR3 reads TGCGCCAGCAGCCCATTCCCCCTCGGACGCAGGGAAGTTGAAGCTTTCTTT. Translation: CASSPFPLGRREVEAFF.

The CDR3 loop is CASTTQGVTEAFF. In DNA form, the CDR3 reads TGTGCCAGCACCACTCAGGGGGTAACTGAAGCTTTCTTT. The rearrangement links TRBV10-3 to TRBJ1-1; 7 nucleotides agree with TRBD1. Germline V gives CDR1 ENHRY, CDR2 SYGVKD. V trimming: 10 bases; J trimming: 5 bases; junction bases outside the gene matches: 10. The CDR3 has 13 residues.

The DNA for the CDR3 is TGTGCCAGCGGAAGACAGGGGGACGGTGAAAAACTGTTTTTT. Translated: CASGRQGDGEKLFF. The chain links TRBV2 to TRBJ1-4; TRBD1 matches 9 bases. The junction had 8 bases not matched to a gene; V was cut back by 8 bases and J by 7 bases. This CDR3 comprises 14 residues. Per germline, CDR1 SNHLY and CDR2 FYNNEI.

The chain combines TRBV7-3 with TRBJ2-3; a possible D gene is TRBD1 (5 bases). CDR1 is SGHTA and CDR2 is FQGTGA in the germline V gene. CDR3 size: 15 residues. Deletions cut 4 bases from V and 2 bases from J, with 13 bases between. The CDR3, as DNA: TGTGCCAGCAGCTGGCAGGGCGGTTTCACAGATACGCAGTATTTT. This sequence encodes CASSWQGGFTDTQYF.

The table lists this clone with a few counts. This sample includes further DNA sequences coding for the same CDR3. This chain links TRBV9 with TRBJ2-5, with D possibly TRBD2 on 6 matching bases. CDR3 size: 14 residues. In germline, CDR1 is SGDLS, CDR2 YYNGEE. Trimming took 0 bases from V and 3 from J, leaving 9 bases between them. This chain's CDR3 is CASSVAGVEETQYF. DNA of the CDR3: TGTGCCAGCAGCGTAGCGGGGGTCGAAGAGACCCAGTACTTC. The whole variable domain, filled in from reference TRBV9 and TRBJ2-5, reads DSGVTQTPKHLITATGQRVTLRCSPRSGDLSVYWYQQSLDQGLQFLIQYYNGEERAKGNILERFSAQQFPDLHSELNLSSLELGDSALYFCASSVAGVEETQYFGPGTRLLVL.

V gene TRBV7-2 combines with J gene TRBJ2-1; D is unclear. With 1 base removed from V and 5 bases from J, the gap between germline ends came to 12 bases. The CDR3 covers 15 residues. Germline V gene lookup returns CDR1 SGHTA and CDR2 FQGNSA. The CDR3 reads CASSLEWSGNNEQFF. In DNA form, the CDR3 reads TGTGCCAGCAGCTTAGAGTGGTCAGGAAACAATGAGCAGTTCTTC.

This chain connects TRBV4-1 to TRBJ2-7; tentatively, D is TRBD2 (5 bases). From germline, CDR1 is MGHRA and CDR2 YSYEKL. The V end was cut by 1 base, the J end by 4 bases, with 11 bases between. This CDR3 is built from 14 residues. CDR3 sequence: CASSQGERVYEQYV. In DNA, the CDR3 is TGCGCCAGCAGCCAAGGGGAGCGTGTTTACGAGCAGTACGTC.

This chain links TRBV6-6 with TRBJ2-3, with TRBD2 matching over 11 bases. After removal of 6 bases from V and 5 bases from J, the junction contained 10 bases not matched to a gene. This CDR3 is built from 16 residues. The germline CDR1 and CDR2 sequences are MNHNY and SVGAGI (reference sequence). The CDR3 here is CASSSIAGGPIDTQYF. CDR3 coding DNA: TGTGCCAGCAGCTCCATAGCGGGGGGGCCAATAGATACGCAGTATTTT.

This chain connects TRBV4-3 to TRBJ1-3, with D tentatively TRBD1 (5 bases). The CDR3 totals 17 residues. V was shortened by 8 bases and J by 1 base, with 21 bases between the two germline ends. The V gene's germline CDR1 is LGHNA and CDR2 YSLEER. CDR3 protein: CASPPPGTHSSGNTIYF. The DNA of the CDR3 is TGCGCCAGCCCACCGCCAGGGACTCATTCTTCTGGAAACACCATATATTTT.

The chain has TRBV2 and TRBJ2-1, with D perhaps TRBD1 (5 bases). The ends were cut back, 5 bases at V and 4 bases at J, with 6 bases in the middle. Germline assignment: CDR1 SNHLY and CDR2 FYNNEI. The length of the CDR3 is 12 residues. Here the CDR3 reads CASSRGYNEQFF. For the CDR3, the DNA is TGTGCCAGCAGTAGGGGTTACAATGAGCAGTTCTTC.

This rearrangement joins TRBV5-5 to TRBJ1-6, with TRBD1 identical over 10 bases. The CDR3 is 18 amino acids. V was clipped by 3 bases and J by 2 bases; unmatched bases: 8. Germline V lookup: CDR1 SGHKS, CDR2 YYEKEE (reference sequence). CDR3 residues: CASSSIRDRGPYNSPLHF. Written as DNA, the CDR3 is TGTGCCAGCAGCTCGATTAGAGACAGGGGGCCCTATAATTCACCCCTCCACTTT.

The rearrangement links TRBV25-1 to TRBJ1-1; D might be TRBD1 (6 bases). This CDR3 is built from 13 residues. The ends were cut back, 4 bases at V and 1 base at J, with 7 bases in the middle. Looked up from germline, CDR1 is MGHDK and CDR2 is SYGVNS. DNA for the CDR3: TGTGCCAGCAGTGTACAGGGGAACACTGAAGCTTTCTTT. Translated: CASSVQGNTEAFF.

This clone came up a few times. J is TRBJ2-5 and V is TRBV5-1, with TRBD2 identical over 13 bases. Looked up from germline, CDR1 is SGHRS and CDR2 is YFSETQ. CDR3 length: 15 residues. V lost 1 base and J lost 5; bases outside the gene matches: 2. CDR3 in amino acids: CASSLMTSGGETQYF. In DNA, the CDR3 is TGCGCCAGCAGCTTGATGACTAGCGGGGGGGAGACCCAGTACTTC. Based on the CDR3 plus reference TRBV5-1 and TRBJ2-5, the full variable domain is KAGVTQTPRYLIKTRGQQVTLSCSPISGHRSVSWYQQTPGQGLQFLFEYFSETQRNKGNFPGRFSGRQFSNSRSEMNVSTLELGDSALYLCASSLMTSGGETQYFGPGTRLLVL.

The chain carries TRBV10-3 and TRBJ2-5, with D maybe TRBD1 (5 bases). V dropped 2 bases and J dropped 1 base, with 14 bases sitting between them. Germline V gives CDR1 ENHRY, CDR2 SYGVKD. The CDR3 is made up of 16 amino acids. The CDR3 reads CAISERLGQFQETQYF. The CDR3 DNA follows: TGTGCCATCAGTGAGCGCCTTGGACAATTCCAAGAGACCCAGTACTTC.

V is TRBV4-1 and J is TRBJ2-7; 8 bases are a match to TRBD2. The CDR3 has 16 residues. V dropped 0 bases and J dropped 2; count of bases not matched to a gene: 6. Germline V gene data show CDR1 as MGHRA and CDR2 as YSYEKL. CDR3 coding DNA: TGCGCCAGCAGCCAAGATTTGGGACTAGGGACCTACGAGCAGTACTTC. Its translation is CASSQDLGLGTYEQYF.

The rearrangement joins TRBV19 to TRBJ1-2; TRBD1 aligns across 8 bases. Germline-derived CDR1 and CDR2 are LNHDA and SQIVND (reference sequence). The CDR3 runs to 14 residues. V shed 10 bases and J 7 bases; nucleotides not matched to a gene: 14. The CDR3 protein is CATDSRQGLRGYTF. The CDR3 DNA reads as TGTGCCACTGACTCCCGACAGGGGCTTCGTGGCTACACCTTC.

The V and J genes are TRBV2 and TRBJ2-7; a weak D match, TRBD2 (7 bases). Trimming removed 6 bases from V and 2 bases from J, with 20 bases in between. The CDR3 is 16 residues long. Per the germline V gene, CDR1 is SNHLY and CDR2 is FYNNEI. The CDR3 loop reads CASSPRGGEMTYEQYF. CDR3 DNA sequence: TGTGCCAGCAGCCCCCGAGGGGGGGAGATGACCTACGAGCAGTACTTC.

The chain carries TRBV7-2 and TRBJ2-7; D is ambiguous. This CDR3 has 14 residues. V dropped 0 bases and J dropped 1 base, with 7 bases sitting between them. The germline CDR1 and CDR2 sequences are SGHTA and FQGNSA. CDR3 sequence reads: CASSLAGSSYEQYF. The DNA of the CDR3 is TGTGCCAGCAGCTTAGCCGGGTCGTCCTACGAGCAGTACTTC. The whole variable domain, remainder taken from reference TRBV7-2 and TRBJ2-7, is GAGVSQSPSNKVTEKGKDVELRCDPISGHTALYWYRQSLGQGLEFLIYFQGNSAPDKSGLPSDRFSAERTGGSVSTLTIQRTQQEDSAVYLCASSLAGSSYEQYFGPGTRLTVT.

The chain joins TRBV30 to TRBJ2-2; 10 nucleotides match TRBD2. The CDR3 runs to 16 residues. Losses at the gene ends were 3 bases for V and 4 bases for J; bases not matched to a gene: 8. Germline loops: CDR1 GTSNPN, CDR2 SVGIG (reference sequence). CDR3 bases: TGTGCCTGGAGGCAGCGGGGGGGCGAAGGCACCGGGGAGCTGTTTTTT. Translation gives CAWRQRGGEGTGELFF.

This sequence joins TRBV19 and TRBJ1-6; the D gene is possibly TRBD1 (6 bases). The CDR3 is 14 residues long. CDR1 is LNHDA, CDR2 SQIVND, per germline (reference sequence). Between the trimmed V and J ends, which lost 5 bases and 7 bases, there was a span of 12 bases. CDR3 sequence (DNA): TGTGCCAGTAGTGTCCAGGGGCGGAATTCACCCCTCCACTTT. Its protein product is CASSVQGRNSPLHF.

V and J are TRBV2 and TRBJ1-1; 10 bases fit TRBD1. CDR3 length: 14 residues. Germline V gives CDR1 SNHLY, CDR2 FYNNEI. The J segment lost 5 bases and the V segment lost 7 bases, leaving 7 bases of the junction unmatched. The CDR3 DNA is TGTGCCAGCACCCTGGACAGGGGGTTAACTGAAGCTTTCTTT. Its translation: CASTLDRGLTEAFF. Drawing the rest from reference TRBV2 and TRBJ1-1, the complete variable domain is EPEVTQTPSHQVTQMGQEVILRCVPISNHLYFYWYRQILGQKVEFLVSFYNNEISEKSEIFDDQFSVERPDGSNFTLKIRSTKLEDSAMYFCASTLDRGLTEAFFGQGTRLTVV.

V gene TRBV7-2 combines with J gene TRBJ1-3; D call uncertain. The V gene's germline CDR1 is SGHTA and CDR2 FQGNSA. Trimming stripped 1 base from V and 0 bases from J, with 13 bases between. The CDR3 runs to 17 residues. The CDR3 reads CASSLGAGGYSGNTIYF. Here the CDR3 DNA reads TGTGCCAGCAGCTTAGGGGCAGGAGGATACTCTGGAAACACCATATATTTT.